In its sample, the clone carrying this TCR beta chain was seen a few times. The data are from a study of blood T cell repertoires in COVID-19. Overall study: In each case, the material was cDNA or gDNA derived from T cells, B-cell-depleted T cells, or PBMCs.

This study enrolled people aged about 18 to 100 from about 24 US geographic areas. Clinical histories supplied by participants themselves formed the basis of cohort assignment. Data came from immunoSEQ multiplex PCR; TCRdb stores just in-frame clones and leaves some out. The sample lists approximately 440,000 clones; 90% were seen once. Deletions cut 2 bases from V and 5 bases from J, with 7 bases between. The CDR3 runs to 11 residues. The germline V gene encodes CDR1 DFQATT and CDR2 SNEGSKA (reference sequence). The source material was PBMCs or T cells enriched from blood (not recorded which). The V call is TRBV20-1, the J call TRBJ2-7; a possible D gene is TRBD2 (6 bases). This clonotype originated in a man aged 18 to 30 who had recovered from COVID-19. CDR3 residues: CSARSSDEQYF. The CDR3 region has the DNA TGCAGTGCTAGATCTAGCGACGAGCAGTACTTC.